The rows below give T cell receptor beta chains drawn from one sample of a study of control samples from healthy donors and cancer patients. The data were produced by immunoSEQ multiplex PCR, yet TCRdb's version contains in-frame clones alone and is incomplete. The top ten hold about 1.6% of the sample, which has roughly 200,000 clones, about 95% seen once. Sequencing was performed on blood. These receptors were taken from a man aged 45-65 years in good health. The CDR3 runs from the conserved cysteine through the conserved F or W. A D gene is named only where the DNA matches it firmly. Not all rows give a size; the values are once, few, many and, for expanded clones, a class.

J gene	V gene	D gene	clone size	CDR3 DNA	CDR3 protein
TRBJ1-2	TRBV7-2	.	.	TGTGCCAGCAGCTTTTCCCAGGGGACTAACTATGGCTACACCTTC	CASSFSQGTNYGYTF
TRBJ1-1	TRBV9	TRBD1	.	TGTGCCAGCAGCGTGGGACAGGGTACTGAAGCTTTCTTT	CASSVGQGTEAFF
TRBJ1-1	TRBV10-3	.	.	TGTGCCATCAGGGTGACAGCGAACACTGAAGCTTTCTTT	CAIRVTANTEAFF
TRBJ2-1	TRBV5-1	.	.	TGCGCCAGCAGCCAAGTCAGGGGGGGCTTGAATGAGCAGTTCTTC	CASSQVRGGLNEQFF
TRBJ2-3	TRBV7-3	.	.	TGTGCCAGCAGCCTAGCATACAGCGATACGCAGTATTTT	CASSLAYSDTQYF
TRBJ2-5	TRBV6-5	.	.	TGTGCCAGCAGTCCTCCCGGGACAGAGACCCAGTACTTC	CASSPPGTETQYF
TRBJ1-6	TRBV6-5	.	.	TGTGCCAGCAGTTACTCGATGACACAGAGGAATTCACCCCTCCACTTT	CASSYSMTQRNSPLHF
TRBJ1-6	TRBV25-1	.	.	TGTGCCAGCAGTAGAGACCATCGTTCACCCCTCCACTTT	CASSRDHRSPLHF
TRBJ1-1	TRBV19	.	.	TGTGCCAGTAGTGGCGGGGGGCTCTCTACTGAAGCTTTCTTT	CASSGGGLSTEAFF
TRBJ1-3	TRBV4-1	.	.	TGCGCCAGCAGCACAGGGTATTCCGGAAACACCATATATTTT	CASSTGYSGNTIYF
TRBJ2-2	TRBV29-1	.	once	TGCAGCGTTGACCCAGGGCACACCGGGGAGCTGTTTTTT	CSVDPGHTGELFF
TRBJ1-2	TRBV7-3	.	.	TGTGCCAGCAGCTTAGGAAGGGGGACTAACTATGGCTACACCTTC	CASSLGRGTNYGYTF
TRBJ2-1	TRBV21-1	.	.	TGTGCCAGCAGCAAAGCTTCGGGACACAATGAGCAGTTCTTC	CASSKASGHNEQFF
TRBJ2-2	TRBV5-1	.	.	TGCGCCAGCAGCTTGGGGCAGGGTAACACCGGGGAGCTGTTTTTT	CASSLGQGNTGELFF
TRBJ2-2	TRBV18	.	.	TGTGCCAGCTCACCTCAGCCCGGCGGCGGACCGAACACCGGGGAGCTGTTTTTT	CASSPQPGGGPNTGELFF